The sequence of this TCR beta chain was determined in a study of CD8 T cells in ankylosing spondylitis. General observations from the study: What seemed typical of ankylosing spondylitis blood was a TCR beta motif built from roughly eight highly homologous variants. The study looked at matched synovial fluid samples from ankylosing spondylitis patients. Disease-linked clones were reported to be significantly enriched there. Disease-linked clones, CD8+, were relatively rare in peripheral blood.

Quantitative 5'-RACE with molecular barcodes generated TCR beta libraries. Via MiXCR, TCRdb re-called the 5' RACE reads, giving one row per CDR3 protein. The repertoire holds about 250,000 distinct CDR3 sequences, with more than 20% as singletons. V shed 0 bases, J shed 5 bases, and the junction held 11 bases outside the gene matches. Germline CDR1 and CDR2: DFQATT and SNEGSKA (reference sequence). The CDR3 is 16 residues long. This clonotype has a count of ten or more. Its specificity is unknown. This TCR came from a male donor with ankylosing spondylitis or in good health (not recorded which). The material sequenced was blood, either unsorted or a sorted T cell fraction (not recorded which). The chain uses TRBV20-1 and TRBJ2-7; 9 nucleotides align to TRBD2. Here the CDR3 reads CSARDPSAGGGNEQYF. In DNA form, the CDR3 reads TGCAGTGCTAGAGATCCGTCAGCGGGGGGCGGCAACGAGCAGTACTTC.